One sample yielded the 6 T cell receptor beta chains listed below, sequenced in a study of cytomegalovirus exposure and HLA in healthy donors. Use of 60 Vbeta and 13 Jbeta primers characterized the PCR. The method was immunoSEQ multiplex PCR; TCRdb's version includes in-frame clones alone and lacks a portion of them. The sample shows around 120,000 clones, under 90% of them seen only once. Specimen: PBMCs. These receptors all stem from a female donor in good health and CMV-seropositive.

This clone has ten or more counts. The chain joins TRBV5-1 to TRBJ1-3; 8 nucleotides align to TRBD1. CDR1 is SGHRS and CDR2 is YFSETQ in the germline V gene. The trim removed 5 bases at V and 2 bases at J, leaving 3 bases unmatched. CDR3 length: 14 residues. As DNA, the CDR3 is TGCGCCAGCAGTACAGGGGGTACTGGAAACACCATATATTTT. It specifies CASSTGGTGNTIYF.

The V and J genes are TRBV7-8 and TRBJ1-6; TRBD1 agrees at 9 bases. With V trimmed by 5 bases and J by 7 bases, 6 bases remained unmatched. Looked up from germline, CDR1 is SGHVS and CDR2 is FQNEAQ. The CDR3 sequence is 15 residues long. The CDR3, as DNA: TGTGCCAGCAGCCCACAGGGGGCGCAAAATTCACCCCTCCACTTT. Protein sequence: CASSPQGAQNSPLHF.

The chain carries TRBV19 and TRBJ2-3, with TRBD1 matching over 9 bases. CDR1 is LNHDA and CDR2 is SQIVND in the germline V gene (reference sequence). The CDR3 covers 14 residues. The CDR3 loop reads CVHPGTGFSDTQYF. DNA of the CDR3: TGTGTACACCCCGGGACAGGGTTTTCAGATACGCAGTATTTT.

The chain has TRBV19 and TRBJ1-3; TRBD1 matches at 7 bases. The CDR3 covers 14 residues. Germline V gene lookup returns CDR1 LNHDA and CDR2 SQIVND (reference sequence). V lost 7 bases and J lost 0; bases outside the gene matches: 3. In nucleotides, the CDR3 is TGTGCCAGTACCCGGACAGGCTCTGGAAACACCATATATTTT. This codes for CASTRTGSGNTIYF. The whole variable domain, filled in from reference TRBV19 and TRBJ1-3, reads DGGITQSPKYLFRKEGQNVTLSCEQNLNHDAMYWYRQDPGQGLRLIYYSQIVNDFQKGDIAEGYSVSREKKESFPLTVTSAQKNPTAFYLCASTRTGSGNTIYFGEGSWLTVV.

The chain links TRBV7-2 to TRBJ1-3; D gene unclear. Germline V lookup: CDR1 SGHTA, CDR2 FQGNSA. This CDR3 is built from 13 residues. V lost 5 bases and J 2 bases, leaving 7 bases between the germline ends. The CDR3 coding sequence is TGTGCCAGCAGCACAGCAGCTGGAAACACCATATATTTT. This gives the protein CASSTAAGNTIYF. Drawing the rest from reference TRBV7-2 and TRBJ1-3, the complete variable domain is GAGVSQSPSNKVTEKGKDVELRCDPISGHTALYWYRQSLGQGLEFLIYFQGNSAPDKSGLPSDRFSAERTGGSVSTLTIQRTQQEDSAVYLCASSTAAGNTIYFGEGSWLTVV.

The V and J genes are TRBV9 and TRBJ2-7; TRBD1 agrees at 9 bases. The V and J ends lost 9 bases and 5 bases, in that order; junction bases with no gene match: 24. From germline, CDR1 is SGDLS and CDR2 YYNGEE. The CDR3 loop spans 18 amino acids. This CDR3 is CAIPTSQPSGTGRDEQYF. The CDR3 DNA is TGTGCCATCCCAACCTCCCAACCCTCCGGGACAGGGCGGGACGAGCAGTACTTC. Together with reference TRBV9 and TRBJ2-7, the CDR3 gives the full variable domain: DSGVTQTPKHLITATGQRVTLRCSPRSGDLSVYWYQQSLDQGLQFLIQYYNGEERAKGNILERFSAQQFPDLHSELNLSSLELGDSALYFCAIPTSQPSGTGRDEQYFGPGTRLTVT.